One and the same sample provided the 7 T cell receptor beta chains below, sequenced in a study of regulatory T cells in long-lasting Graves disease. Time point denoted: newly diagnosed GD, antithyroid drugs for less than 3 months. PBMC RNA was the source of the TCR library. Construction of the TCR beta libraries employed iRepertoire HTBI primers in conjunction with Arm-PCR of CDR3 regions. TCRdb ran MiXCR on the multiplex PCR reads and lists one entry per CDR3 protein. This table has a few hundred thousand distinct CDR3 sequences, 16% appearing once. The data were also submitted as part of a second study, on T cells in Graves' hyperthyroidism and ophthalmopathy.

The specimen comprised peripheral blood mononuclear cells (PBMCs), sampled at new diagnosis, from a patient treated with antithyroid drugs. These receptors were collected from a woman aged 18-30 years with Graves disease.

Concerning this clonotype itself: Relative to the germline gene, one junction end is altered; a read error may explain this. The chain uses TRBV10-3 and TRBJ1-5, with 7 bases fitting TRBD1. The CDR3 has 15 amino acids. Germline values: CDR1 ENHRY, CDR2 SYGVKD. The CDR3 spells CAISEFQGGDQPQHF. As DNA, the CDR3 is TGTGCCATCAGCGAGTTCCAGGGGGGCGATCAGCCCCAGCATTTT.

In the case of this clonotype: A read error may account for a junction end that differs from germline. The chain employs TRBV20-1 and TRBJ2-1, with TRBD2 identical over 9 bases. Germline V lookup: CDR1 DFQATT, CDR2 SNEGSKA (reference sequence). The CDR3 runs 15 residues. The CDR3 sequence is CSARRRGGSSNEQFF. CDR3 bases: TGCAGTGCTAGGAGGCGGGGGGGCTCCTCCAATGAGCAGTTCTTC.

The chain couples TRBV20-1 to TRBJ2-3, with TRBD2 identical over 9 bases. Germline CDR1 is DFQATT and CDR2 is SNEGSKA (reference sequence). The CDR3 has 17 amino acids. J lost 3 bases, V lost 3 bases, and 13 bases had no gene match. DNA for the CDR3: TGCAGTGCTAGTTTTGGGCGGAGCGGGAGGAGGACAGATACGCAGTATTTT. Translation: CSASFGRSGRRTDTQYF.

The rearrangement uses TRBV13 and TRBJ1-1; D not resolved. Germline V lookup: CDR1 PRHDT, CDR2 FYEKMQ (reference sequence). V was trimmed by 3 bases and J by 8 bases, leaving 10 bases between them. There are 12 residues in the CDR3. CDR3 nucleotide sequence: TGTGCCAGCAGCTTCGCCACGGCAGAAGCTTTCTTT. This encodes CASSFATAEAFF.

This clonotype was seen ten or more times. J is TRBJ2-7 and V is TRBV12-3 or TRBV12-4, with 7 nucleotides matching TRBD2. The CDR3 runs 15 residues. After removal of 5 bases from V and 7 bases from J, the junction contained 14 bases not matched to a gene. CDR3 sequence: CASSPSGGGKGEQYF. Here the CDR3 DNA reads TGTGCCAGCAGTCCCTCGGGGGGTGGGAAGGGGGAGCAGTACTTC.

Only a few counts were recorded for this clonotype. A much more abundant neighbour one base away suggests this may be a read error. This chain uses TRBV2 with TRBJ1-1; no clear D gene. Germline V gene lookup returns CDR1 SNHLY and CDR2 FYNNEI. The CDR3 is made up of 13 amino acids. The CDR3 nucleotides are TGTGACAGCTGGTCTCTCATGAACACTGAAGCTTTCTTT. Translating it yields CDSWSLMNTEAFF.

The V gene is TRBV5-6, the J gene TRBJ2-7, with TRBD1 matching 7 bases. The CDR3 is made up of 15 amino acids. In germline, CDR1 is SGHDT, CDR2 YYEEEE. V lost 2 bases, J lost 5 bases, and 10 bases stayed unmatched. The CDR3 region has the DNA TGTGCCAGCAGCTTATCCGACAGGGCGGGCGACGAGCAGTACTTC. Amino acid sequence: CASSLSDRAGDEQYF.